A selection of T cell receptor beta chains follows, all from one sample in a study of response to subunit inactivated influenza vaccine. In TCRdb, the RT-PCR reads were re-called with MiXCR into one record per CDR3 protein. The sample lists around 180,000 distinct CDR3 sequences; 7.5% to 10% were seen once. Sequencing used non-naive T cells sorted from PBMCs, obtained on the day of vaccination. The source is a man aged 50 to 60 who received an inactivated influenza vaccine. Each CDR3 is given with its conserved first and last residue.

j_call | v_call | cdr3_length | cdr3_aa
TRBJ2-7 | TRBV20-1 | 12 | CSASTGSYEQYF
TRBJ1-2 | TRBV12-3/TRBV12-4 | 14 | CASSMTGGGSGYTF
TRBJ1-1 | TRBV19 | 15 | CASSIDGGVNTEAFF
TRBJ1-2 | TRBV12-3/TRBV12-4 | 12 | CASQRTGGSGTF
TRBJ2-7 | TRBV2 | 14 | CASGSLGTKGEQYF
TRBJ1-1 | TRBV18 | 16 | CASSPTGVGGNTEAFF
TRBJ2-1 | TRBV7-9 | 11 | CASSRYYEQFF
TRBJ2-7 | TRBV18 | 16 | CASSPDILKRGVRCYF
TRBJ2-2 | TRBV29-1 | 14 | CSVRGLQNTGELFF
TRBJ1-4 | TRBV20-1 | 11 | CSARDVEKLFF
TRBJ1-5 | TRBV10-3 | 13 | CAIRQFDNQPQHF
TRBJ2-1 | TRBV20-1 | 14 | CSALPGQGYNEQFF
TRBJ2-7 | TRBV4-3 | 12 | CASSQEPYEQYF
TRBJ2-1 | TRBV28 | 14 | CASSFPGGYNEQFF
TRBJ1-2 | TRBV7-9 | 15 | CASSFDLTANYGYTF
TRBJ2-7 | TRBV20-1 | 14 | CSARSRQGSYEQYF
TRBJ2-2 | TRBV3-1 | 18 | CASSPPGLAGFHTGELFF
TRBJ2-2 | TRBV18 | 14 | CASSPPMRTGELFF
TRBJ2-1 | TRBV28 | 15 | CASSTSRGFDNEQFF
TRBJ1-1 | TRBV3-1 | 15 | CASSQYTGSNTEAFF
TRBJ1-1 | TRBV7-2 | 15 | CASSTRQLTNTEAFF
TRBJ2-7 | TRBV4-2 | 13 | CASSQSLSYEQYF
TRBJ2-2 | TRBV5-1 | 15 | CASSLSSLSRGELFF
TRBJ2-5 | TRBV20-1 | 15 | CSARGRGGFQETQYF
TRBJ1-2 | TRBV7-2 | 15 | CASSLEGGASYGYTF
TRBJ1-5 | TRBV28 | 16 | CASSFQELFSNQPQHF
TRBJ2-1 | TRBV12-3/TRBV12-4 | 18 | CASSLHRTSGGAYNEQFF
TRBJ2-1 | TRBV20-1 | 15 | CSAGSGTGTLDEQFF
TRBJ2-7 | TRBV28 | 14 | CASSPGQALYEQYF
TRBJ1-5 | TRBV5-6 | 16 | CASSLAASNSNQPQHF
TRBJ2-7 | TRBV28 | 15 | CASSSGGQGFYEQYF
TRBJ2-7 | TRBV5-1 | 14 | CASSLGFGSYEQYF
TRBJ2-1 | TRBV27 | 19 | CASSLESSTSGRLYNEQFF
TRBJ2-7 | TRBV28 | 13 | CASRTGGSYEQYF
TRBJ2-1 | TRBV28 | 16 | CASRTSGTGAYNEQFF